This T cell receptor (beta chain) was sequenced during a study of cytomegalovirus exposure and HLA in healthy donors. From germline, CDR1 is SGHRS and CDR2 YFSETQ. Losses at the gene ends were 3 bases for V and 5 bases for J; bases not matched to a gene: 7. The CDR3 runs 17 residues. Study-level findings and limits: In a later analysis, most CMV-associated TCR beta chains appeared HLA-restricted. The productive fraction for most TCR beta V segments was about 90% or about 30% in an earlier analysis.

This clone was counted a single time. Its antigen remains unknown. The PCR employed 60 Vbeta primers together with 13 Jbeta primers. Method: immunoSEQ multiplex PCR; TCRdb's copy keeps in-frame clones and lacks some. The sample has 150,000 to 200,000 clones, around nine tenths seen once; the top ten hold approximately 1.9%. This chain uses TRBV5-1 with TRBJ2-5; 16 nucleotides agree with TRBD2. This TCR derives from a woman younger than 35 in good health and CMV-seronegative. Sequenced material: PBMCs. Here the CDR3 reads CASSSLGTSGGAETQYF. The CDR3, as DNA: TGCGCCAGCAGCTCACTCGGGACTAGCGGGGGGGCTGAGACCCAGTACTTC.